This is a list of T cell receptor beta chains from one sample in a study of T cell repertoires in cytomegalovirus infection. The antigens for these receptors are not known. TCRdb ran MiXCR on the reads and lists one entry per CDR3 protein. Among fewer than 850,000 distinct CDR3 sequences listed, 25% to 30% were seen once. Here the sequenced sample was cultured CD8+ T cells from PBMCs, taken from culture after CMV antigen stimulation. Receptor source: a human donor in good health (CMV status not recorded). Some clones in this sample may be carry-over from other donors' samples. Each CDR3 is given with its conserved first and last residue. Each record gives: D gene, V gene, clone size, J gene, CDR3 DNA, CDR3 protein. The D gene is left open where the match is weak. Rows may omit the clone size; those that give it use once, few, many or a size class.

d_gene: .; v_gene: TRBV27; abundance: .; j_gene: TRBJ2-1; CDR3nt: TGTGCCAGCAGTTTCCAGGGCGGTCTCAATGAGCAGTTCTTC; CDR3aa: CASSFQGGLNEQFF
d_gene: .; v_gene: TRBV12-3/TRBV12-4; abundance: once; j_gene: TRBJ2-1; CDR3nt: TGTGCCAGCACCCGACTCATAAATGAGCAGTTCTTC; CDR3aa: CASTRLINEQFF
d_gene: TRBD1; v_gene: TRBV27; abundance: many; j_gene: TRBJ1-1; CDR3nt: TGTGCCAGCAGTTCAGGGGGGAACACTGAAGCTTTCTTT; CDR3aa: CASSSGGNTEAFF
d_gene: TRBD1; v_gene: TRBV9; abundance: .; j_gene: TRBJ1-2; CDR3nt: TGTGCCAGCAGCCCCCGATCGGACAGGGGTTTAGACTATGGCTACACCTTC; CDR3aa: CASSPRSDRGLDYGYTF
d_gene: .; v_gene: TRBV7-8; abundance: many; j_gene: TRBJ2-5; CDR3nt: TGTGCCAGCAGCTCATCGAGATCAGGGCCAACCCAGTACTTC; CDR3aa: CASSSSRSGPTQYF
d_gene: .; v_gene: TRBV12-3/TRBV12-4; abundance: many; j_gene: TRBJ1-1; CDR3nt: TGTGCCAGCAGCCTGGGCACTGAAGCTTTCTTT; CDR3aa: CASSLGTEAFF
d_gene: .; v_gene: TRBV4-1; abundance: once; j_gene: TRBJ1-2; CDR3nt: TGCGCCAGCAGCCAACCCTTCGGGGGTAAGAACTATGGCTACACCTTC; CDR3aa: CASSQPFGGKNYGYTF
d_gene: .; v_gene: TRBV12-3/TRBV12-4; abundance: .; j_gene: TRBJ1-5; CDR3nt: TGTGCCAGCAGTTGGACCGGGACGGGGCAGCCCCAGCATTTT; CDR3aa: CASSWTGTGQPQHF
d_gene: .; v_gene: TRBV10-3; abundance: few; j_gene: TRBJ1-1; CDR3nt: TGTGCCATCAGGACCTCGAACACTGAAGCTTTCTTT; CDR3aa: CAIRTSNTEAFF
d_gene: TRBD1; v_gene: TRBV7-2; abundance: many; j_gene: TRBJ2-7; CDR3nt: TGTGCCAGCACCCCCAGGGGGCCAACCGAGCAGTACTTC; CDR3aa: CASTPRGPTEQYF
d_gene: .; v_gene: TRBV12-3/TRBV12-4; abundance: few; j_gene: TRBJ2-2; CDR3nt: TGTGCCAGCAGCCCCGTCGGTGGGGTCGGGGAGCTGTTTTTT; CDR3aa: CASSPVGGVGELFF
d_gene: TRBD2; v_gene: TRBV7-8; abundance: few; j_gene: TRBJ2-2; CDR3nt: TGTGCCACCCTAGCGGGGGGGCCCACCGGGGAGCTGTTTTTT; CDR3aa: CATLAGGPTGELFF
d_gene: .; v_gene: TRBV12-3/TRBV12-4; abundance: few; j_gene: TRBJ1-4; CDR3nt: TGTGCCAGCAGCGGGGGCCCTCAACTGTTTTTT; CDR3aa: CASSGGPQLFF
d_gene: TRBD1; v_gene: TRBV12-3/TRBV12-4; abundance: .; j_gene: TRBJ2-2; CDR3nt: TGTGCCAGCAGTCCCCCAGCCCCGGACAGGGGGGCGTACACCGGGGAGCTGTTTTTT; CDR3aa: CASSPPAPDRGAYTGELFF
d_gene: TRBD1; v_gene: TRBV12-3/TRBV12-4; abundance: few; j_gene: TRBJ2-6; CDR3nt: TGTGCCAGCAGCCACTTGAGGGGACAGGGGGGCTCTGGGGCCAACGTCCTGACTTTC; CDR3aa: CASSHLRGQGGSGANVLTF
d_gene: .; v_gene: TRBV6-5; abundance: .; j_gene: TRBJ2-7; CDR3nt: TGTGCCAGCAGCCAGGGAATTGGGGGAACCTACGAGCAGTACTTC; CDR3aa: CASSQGIGGTYEQYF
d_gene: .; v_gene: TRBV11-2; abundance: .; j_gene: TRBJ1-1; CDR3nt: TGTGCCAGCAGCATAAAATGGAGTAGCACTGAAGCTTTCTTT; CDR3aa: CASSIKWSSTEAFF
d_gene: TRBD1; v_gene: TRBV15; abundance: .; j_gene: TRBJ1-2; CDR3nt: TGTGCCACCAGCAGAGTCGGACAGGGGAACTATGGCTACACCTTC; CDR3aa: CATSRVGQGNYGYTF
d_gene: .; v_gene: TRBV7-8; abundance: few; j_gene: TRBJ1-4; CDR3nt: TGTGCCAGCAGCTTAGGGGACACACGGGCGGAAAAACTGTTTTTT; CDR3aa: CASSLGDTRAEKLFF
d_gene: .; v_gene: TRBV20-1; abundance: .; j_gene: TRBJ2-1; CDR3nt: TGCAGTGCTAGAAATTTTGACTTTCAGCGAGGGTCCTACAATGAGCAGTTCTTC; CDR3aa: CSARNFDFQRGSYNEQFF
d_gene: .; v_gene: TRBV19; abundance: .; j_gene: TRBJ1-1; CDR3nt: TGTGCCAGTAAGATGGCGGGGGCAACTGAAGCTTTCTTT; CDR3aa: CASKMAGATEAFF
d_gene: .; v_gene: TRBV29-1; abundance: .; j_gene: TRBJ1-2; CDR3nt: TGCAGCGTTGAGTGGGGGGGGCGCGAATATGGCTACACCTTC; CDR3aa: CSVEWGGREYGYTF
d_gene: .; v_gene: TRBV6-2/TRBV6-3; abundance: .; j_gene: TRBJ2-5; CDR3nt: TGTGCCAGCAGTTACTCGAGTTGGGGAGAGACCCAGTACTTC; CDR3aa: CASSYSSWGETQYF
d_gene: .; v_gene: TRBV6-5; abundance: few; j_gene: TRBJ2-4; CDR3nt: TGTGCCAGCAGTTACTCGAGGCAGGGTGGGGCCAAAAACATTCAGTACTTC; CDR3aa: CASSYSRQGGAKNIQYF
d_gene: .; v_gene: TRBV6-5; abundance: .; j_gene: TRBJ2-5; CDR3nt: TGTGCCAGCAGTTATACACATTGGGGGGAAGAGACCCAGTACTTC; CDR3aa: CASSYTHWGEETQYF
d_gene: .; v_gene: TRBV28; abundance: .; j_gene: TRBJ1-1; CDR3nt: TGTGCCAGCAGTTTATTCTTTATTTCGGGTCCTGAAGCTTTCTTT; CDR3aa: CASSLFFISGPEAFF
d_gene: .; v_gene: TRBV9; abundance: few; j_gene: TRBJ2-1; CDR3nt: TGTGCCAGCAGCGTAAGGGGAGGGAGGACAGGGCGATCCTCGGATGAGCAGTTCTTC; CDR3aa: CASSVRGGRTGRSSDEQFF
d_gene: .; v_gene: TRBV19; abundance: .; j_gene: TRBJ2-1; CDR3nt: TGTGCCAGTAGTATAGAAGGACTGAACTCCTACAATGAGCAGTTCTTC; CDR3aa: CASSIEGLNSYNEQFF
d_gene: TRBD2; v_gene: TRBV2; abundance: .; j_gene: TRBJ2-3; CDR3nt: TGTGCCAGCAGTTTCCACGGGACTAGCGGGGACGCGGCAGATACGCAGTATTTT; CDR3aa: CASSFHGTSGDAADTQYF
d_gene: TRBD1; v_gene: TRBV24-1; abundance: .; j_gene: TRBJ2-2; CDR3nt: TGTGCCACCAGTGCGACAGGGGTCGGCACCGGGGAGCTGTTTTTT; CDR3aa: CATSATGVGTGELFF
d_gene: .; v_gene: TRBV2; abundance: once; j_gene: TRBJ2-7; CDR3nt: TGTGCCAGCACCCCATCCGGAGGGTACGAGCAGTACTTC; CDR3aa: CASTPSGGYEQYF
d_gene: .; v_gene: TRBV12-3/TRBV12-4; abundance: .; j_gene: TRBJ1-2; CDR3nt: TGTGCCAGCAGTTTCAGACAGGATAACTATGGCTACACCTTC; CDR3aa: CASSFRQDNYGYTF
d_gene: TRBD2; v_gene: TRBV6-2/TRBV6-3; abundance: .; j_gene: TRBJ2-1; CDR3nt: TGTGCCAGCACCGGGAGGGACTACCAGGCCTTTAATGAGCAGTTCTTC; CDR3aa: CASTGRDYQAFNEQFF
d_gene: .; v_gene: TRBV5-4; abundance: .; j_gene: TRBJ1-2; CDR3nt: TGTGCCAGCAGCTTGGAGGTAGCGACGGCTAACTATGGCTACACCTTC; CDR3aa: CASSLEVATANYGYTF
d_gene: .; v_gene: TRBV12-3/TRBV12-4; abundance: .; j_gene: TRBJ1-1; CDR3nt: TGTGCCAGCACCACCTCCCCGGGGGTGAACACTGAAGCTTTCTTT; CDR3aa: CASTTSPGVNTEAFF
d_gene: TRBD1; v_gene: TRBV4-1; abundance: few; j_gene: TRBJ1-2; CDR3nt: TGCGCCAGCAGCCTCCCCGGGGACAGAGACTATGGCTACACCTTC; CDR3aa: CASSLPGDRDYGYTF
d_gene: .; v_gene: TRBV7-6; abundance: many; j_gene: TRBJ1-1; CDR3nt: TGTGCCAGCAGCTTAGCGGGTAGGGCGATCGCTGAAGCTTTCTTT; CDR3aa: CASSLAGRAIAEAFF
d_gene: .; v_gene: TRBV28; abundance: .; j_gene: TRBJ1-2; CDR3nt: TGTGGCACGGGGCGGCATGGCTACACCTTC; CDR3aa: CGTGRHGYTF
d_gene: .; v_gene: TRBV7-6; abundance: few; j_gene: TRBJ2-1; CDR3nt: TGTGCCAGCAGCTTAGGAGAGGACCCCATGTTCTTC; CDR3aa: CASSLGEDPMFF
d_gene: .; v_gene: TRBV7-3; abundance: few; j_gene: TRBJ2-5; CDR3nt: TGTGCCAGCAGCTCTTATCCAGAGTTTACTGAATCGATGGAGACCCAGTACTTC; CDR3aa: CASSSYPEFTESMETQYF
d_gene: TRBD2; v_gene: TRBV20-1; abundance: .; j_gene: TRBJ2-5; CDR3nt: TGCAGTGCTGGTAGCGGGGGAGAGACCCAGTACTTC; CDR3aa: CSAGSGGETQYF
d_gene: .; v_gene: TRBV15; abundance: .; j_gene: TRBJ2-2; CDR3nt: TGTGCCACTCTGACCAGGAGCACCGGGGAGCTGTTTTTT; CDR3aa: CATLTRSTGELFF